The entry below describes one T cell receptor beta chain. This clonotype was counted between two and nine times. It lacks a known antigen. No base quality values were provided; no much bigger clone lies one nucleotide off. The sample is drawn from a study of molecular identifiers for immune sequencing clone quantification (dated by TCRdb to 2016 to 2019). In the study overall: For a replicate experiment, RNA from roughly 20,000 or 100,000 naive CD8 T cells was divided into five aliquots, and four of the five aliquots were sequenced. CD8 T cells were used in a methods study to benchmark molecular-identifier clustering-based TCR repertoire sequencing (MIDCIRS) and TCR RNA copy counting.

Receptors were amplified or captured by PCR. The data were produced on a NextSeq 500. Preparation of bulk TCR libraries followed a previously described approach, with the TCR primers listed in Table S5. The Qiagen AllPrep DNA/RNA kit was used to purify total RNA. Before any analysis, reads coming from multiple sequencing runs of the same library were combined into one pool. Regarding the original processing steps: Only reads with exact TCR constant sequence were kept, trimmed to 150 nt, and grouped by their 12-nt molecular barcodes. Within each barcode group, reads were sub-clustered at a 15% Levenshtein threshold, and quality-weighted consensus sequences were built per RNA molecule. Non-functional sequences were filtered out, along with any lower-count sequence sitting one edit away from another sequence. On the basis of fitting two negative binomial distributions, barcode sub-clusters with fewer than 20% of the maximum read count were discarded. In-frame beta chains were kept once TCRdb had trimmed the public reads at Q25 with fastp and called clones with MiXCR. Records with the same CDR3 protein are collapsed into one entry carrying the most frequent genes and DNA. The V and J calls were determined by TCRdb, not by the authors. The sample records 40,000 to 65,000 distinct CDR3 sequences, 36% of which are singletons. Clones ranked in the top ten supply less than 5% of the sample.

General study outcomes and caveats: A single cell's worth of spiked-in Jurkat TCR RNA was reported detectable even among 750,000 to 1,000,000 naive CD8 T cells. Modeling gave around 3.3 recovered TCR RNA copies per cell versus 8 to 10 by digital PCR, implying approximately 30% capture efficiency. Identical TCR molecules sharing a barcode could cause highly expanded clone sizes to be underestimated. Spiked-in Jurkat TCR RNA (approximately 10 copies' worth), which is not part of the donor repertoire, was contained in the naive libraries. When barcode sub-clustering was not used, chimeric consensus sequences inflated TCR diversity, with chimeras reaching as high as 47%. In CMV-specific effector cells, clones with more than 20 RNA copies contained over 99% of molecules, whereas in naive cells such clones contained under 1% of molecules.

Libraries of naive CD8 T cells were built from around 20,000 to 990,000 sorted cells, with 10%, 30% or 50% of the purified RNA used. On a BD FACSAria II, naive CD8 T cells were FACS-sorted as CD8+CD4-CCR7+CD45RA+ and collected into RLT Plus buffer. To test detection sensitivity, Jurkat RNA equivalent to roughly nine TCR copies was spiked into samples of roughly 18,000-1,000,000 naive CD8 T cells. CD8 T cells were enriched with RosetteSep CD8+ T Cell Enrichment Cocktail and Ficoll-Paque, followed by ACK red cell lysis. Compared with germline, V lacks 3 bases and J lacks 2 bases; bases without a gene match: 6. From cysteine to phenylalanine, the CDR3 is 14 amino acids long. The retained sequence is limited to the CDR3, 42 bases, with the frame set at the first base. Taken from the germline V gene (reference sequence), the CDR1 and CDR2 loops are DFQATT and SNEGSKA.

The sequenced sample was naive CD8+ T cells from blood, with Jurkat cell RNA spiked in. The sample's cell subset or site label, in plain terms: FACS-sorted CD8+CD4-CCR7+CD45RA+ naive T cells. This TCR was sampled from a human donor in good health. Some libraries in this study had Jurkat cell RNA spiked in. Recombination joined TRBV20-1 with TRBJ1-1, with 7 central nucleotides matching TRBD1. The DNA is TGCAGTGCTAGTTTGCGGGACAGAAACACTGAAGCTTTCTTT. This yields the protein CSASLRDRNTEAFF.